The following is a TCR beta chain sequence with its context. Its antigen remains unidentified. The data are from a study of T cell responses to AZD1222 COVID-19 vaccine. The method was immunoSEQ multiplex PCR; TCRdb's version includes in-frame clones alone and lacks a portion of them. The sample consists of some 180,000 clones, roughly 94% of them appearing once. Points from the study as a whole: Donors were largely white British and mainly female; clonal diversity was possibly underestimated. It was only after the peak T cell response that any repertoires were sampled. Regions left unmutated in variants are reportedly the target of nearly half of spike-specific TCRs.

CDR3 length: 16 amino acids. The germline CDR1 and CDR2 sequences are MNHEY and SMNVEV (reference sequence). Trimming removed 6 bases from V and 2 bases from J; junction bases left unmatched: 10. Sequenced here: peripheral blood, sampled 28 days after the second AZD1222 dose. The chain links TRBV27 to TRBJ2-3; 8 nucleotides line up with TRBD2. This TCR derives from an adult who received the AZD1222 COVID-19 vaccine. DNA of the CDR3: TGTGCCAGCAGGATTGGACTAGCTCACCCCACAGATACGCAGTATTTT. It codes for CASRIGLAHPTDTQYF.